The entry that follows covers one T cell receptor beta chain sequence. Its antigen is undetermined. These data are taken from a study of shared clonotypes between healthy human individuals. Study context: Donors were a couple of women and a few men aged 18 to 49.

V trimming: 0 bases; J trimming: 5 bases; junction bases outside the gene matches: 10. Germline V lookup: CDR1 SGHRS, CDR2 YFSETQ. This CDR3 spans 16 amino acids. The protocol was immunoSEQ multiplex PCR, while the TCRdb copy is restricted to in-frame clones and leaves out a portion. The data contain millions of clones, 90% to 95% of them seen just once; the ten biggest clones take up approximately 0.13%. General study results and limits: Clonotype sharing among donors likely depends on sequencing depth.

The origin of this receptor is a man aged 18 to 30 in good health. J is TRBJ2-5 and V is TRBV5-1; TRBD1 matches at 7 bases. Sequencing used naive CD4+ T cells sorted from blood. Regarding subset: CD45RA+ positively selected. Here the CDR3 DNA reads TGCGCCAGCAGCTTGGACACCGGGACAGCAAGCGAGACCCAGTACTTC. Amino acid sequence: CASSLDTGTASETQYF.